The 32 T cell receptor beta chains in this list originate from one sample, sequenced in a study of blood T cells in healthy people across ages. Primers used in a second PCR of roughly 6 to 12 cycles were a sample-barcoded 5' primer and a J-beta primer mix. TCRdb independently ran MiXCR on the 5' RACE reads; one entry per CDR3 protein. The profile covers more than 800,000 distinct CDR3 sequences, with 25% to 35% appearing a single time and 15% to 20% taken by the ten largest. The material sequenced was blood. These receptors all stem from a woman older than 75 in good health.

This clonotype was counted ten times or more. This sequence joins TRBV5-1 and TRBJ1-6, with a tentative D call TRBD1 (5 bases). The V gene's germline CDR1 is SGHRS and CDR2 YFSETQ. The CDR3 is 14 residues long. V dropped 1 base and J dropped 7 bases, with 9 bases sitting between them. The CDR3 loop is CASSLMTENSPLHF. Here the CDR3 DNA reads TGCGCCAGCAGCTTGATGACAGAGAATTCACCCCTCCACTTT.

The V call is TRBV20-1, the J call TRBJ1-2, with 7 bases identical to TRBD1. The CDR3 extends over 11 amino acids. Per germline, CDR1 DFQATT and CDR2 SNEGSKA (reference sequence). The CDR3, as DNA: TGCAGAACAGGGGATCAAAGAGGCTACACCTTC. This encodes CRTGDQRGYTF.

The chain employs TRBV10-3 and TRBJ2-7, with a possible D match to TRBD2 (5 bases). V was pared by 3 bases and J by 1 base, with 16 bases between. This CDR3 spans 16 amino acids. Per the germline V gene, CDR1 is ENHRY and CDR2 is SYGVKD. CDR3 protein: CAISEPLVSSSYEQYF. The CDR3 DNA follows: TGTGCCATCAGTGAACCACTAGTATCGTCTTCCTACGAGCAGTACTTC.

The gene calls are TRBV6-2 or TRBV6-3 and TRBJ1-1; the D is unclear. The CDR3 loop spans 13 amino acids. Germline V lookup: CDR1 MNHEY, CDR2 SVGEGT. V shed 6 bases and J shed 10 bases, with 18 bases lying between them. The CDR3 DNA reads TGTGCCAGCAGCAATGACATGGAGTTCCGAGCTTTCTTT. Translation gives CASSNDMEFRAFF.

This chain connects TRBV14 to TRBJ2-7; no clear D gene. V lost 0 bases to trimming and J lost 7 bases, with 22 bases between them. The CDR3 is made up of 17 amino acids. CDR1 and CDR2 (germline): SGHDN, FVKESK. The CDR3, as DNA: TGTGCCAGCAGCCAAGATCGAGTCCTAATATCCTACAATGAGCAGTACTTC. This codes for CASSQDRVLISYNEQYF.

This clonotype was recorded many times. The chain couples TRBV4-3 to TRBJ2-7; TRBD1 matches at 10 bases. From germline, CDR1 is LGHNA and CDR2 YSLEER. V gave up 1 base and J gave up 2 bases; unmatched junction bases: 8. This CDR3 spans 17 amino acids. The CDR3 spells CASSQVSFGQGAYEQYF. The CDR3 DNA sequence: TGCGCCAGCAGCCAAGTTTCTTTCGGACAGGGGGCCTACGAGCAGTACTTC.

This clonotype has at least ten counts. The chain couples TRBV24-1 to TRBJ2-7; 8 nucleotides align to TRBD1. Per the germline V gene, CDR1 is KGHDR and CDR2 is SFDVKD. Trimming cost V 2 bases and J 5 bases; bases outside gene matches: 1. The CDR3 is 13 amino acids. CDR3 sequence: CATSDWTGNEQYF. The CDR3 DNA is TGTGCCACCAGTGATTGGACAGGGAACGAGCAGTACTTC.

This clonotype was observed at least ten times. The V and J genes are TRBV6-5 and TRBJ1-6; 7 bases map to TRBD1. With 5 bases clipped from V and 3 bases from J, the junction kept 7 bases outside the gene matches. CDR1 and CDR2 (germline): MNHEY, SVGAGI. The CDR3 covers 16 residues. The CDR3 loop is CASSNRQGFYNSPLHF. The CDR3 region has the DNA TGTGCCAGCAGTAACAGACAGGGCTTCTATAATTCACCCCTCCACTTT.

The rearrangement joins TRBV2 to TRBJ1-4; D is unresolved. V lost 9 bases to trimming and J lost 7 bases, with 12 bases between them. This CDR3 has 12 amino acids. Per the germline V gene, CDR1 is SNHLY and CDR2 is FYNNEI. The CDR3 is CASARIAEKLFF. CDR3 in DNA: TGTGCCAGTGCCAGGATAGCTGAAAAACTGTTTTTT.

V usage is TRBV30 and J usage is TRBJ1-1; TRBD1 is a possible D gene (6 bases). This CDR3 spans 14 amino acids. Looked up from germline, CDR1 is GTSNPN and CDR2 is SVGIG (reference sequence). Trimming pared 2 bases from V and 1 base from J, leaving 11 bases between. CDR3 in amino acids: CAWSRRGGNTEAFF. CDR3 in DNA: TGTGCCTGGAGTAGGCGAGGGGGGAACACTGAAGCTTTCTTT.

This clonotype has just a few counts. This chain joins TRBV27 and TRBJ2-7, with 7 bases fitting TRBD2. The V and J ends lost 3 bases and 4 bases, in that order; junction bases with no gene match: 9. Germline CDR1 MNHEY, CDR2 SMNVEV (reference sequence). CDR3 length: 15 residues. CDR3 sequence: CASSLGRGSSYEQYF. CDR3 DNA: TGTGCCAGCAGTTTGGGGAGGGGATCGTCGTACGAGCAGTACTTC.

This clonotype was picked up many times. The chain links TRBV4-2 to TRBJ1-6; the match to TRBD1 covers 9 bases. J was trimmed by 2 bases and V by 4 bases; bases with no gene match: 3. The CDR3 is made up of 16 amino acids. The germline V gene encodes CDR1 LGHNA and CDR2 YNFKEQ. DNA of the CDR3: TGTGCCAGCAGCCCGGGACAGGGTACCTATAATTCACCCCTCCACTTT. As protein: CASSPGQGTYNSPLHF.

About this clonotype itself: This may arise from a read error, as a much more abundant clone is one base away. The chain combines TRBV27 with TRBJ2-5; perhaps TRBD2 as D (5 bases). Germline V lookup: CDR1 MNHEY, CDR2 SMNVEV (reference sequence). This CDR3 spans 13 amino acids. As DNA, the CDR3 is TGTGCCGGCAGTTGGGCTAGCCGGGAGACCCAGTACTTC. Amino acid sequence: CAGSWASRETQYF.

Regarding this clonotype: A read error is likely, as this CDR3 ends without the conserved phenylalanine or tryptophan. CDR3 protein: CASSPTTGPPQETQYV. CDR3 coding DNA: TGTGCCAGCAGCCCAACGACTGGCCCTCCCCAAGAGACCCAGTACGTC. J is TRBJ2-5 and V is TRBV11-2; D is uncertain. V dropped 5 bases and J dropped 1 base, with 17 bases sitting between them. The CDR3 is 16 amino acids. Germline CDR1 is SGHAT and CDR2 is FQNNGV.

The chain links TRBV18 to TRBJ1-1; D ambiguous. This CDR3 has 14 residues. Germline V lookup: CDR1 KGHSH, CDR2 LQKENI. The V end was cut by 1 base, the J end by 2 bases, with 8 bases between. The CDR3 is CASSPQKRNTEAFF. CDR3 coding DNA: TGTGCCAGCTCACCACAAAAGAGAAACACTGAAGCTTTCTTT. The entire variable domain, with the rest obtained from reference TRBV18 and TRBJ1-1, is as follows: NAGVMQNPRHLVRRRGQEARLRCSPMKGHSHVYWYRQLPEEGLKFMVYLQKENIIDESGMPKERFSAEFPKEGPSILRIQQVVRGDSAAYFCASSPQKRNTEAFFGQGTRLTVV.

This sequence joins TRBV12-3 or TRBV12-4 and TRBJ2-1, with 7 bases lining up with TRBD2. V shed 4 bases and J 5 bases; nucleotides not matched to a gene: 5. The CDR3 runs to 14 residues. The CDR3, as DNA: TGTGCCAGCAGTTCCTGGCGGGAGAACAATGAGCAGTTCTTC. Its translation: CASSSWRENNEQFF.

This clonotype was seen a handful of times. The chain recombines TRBV6-1 with TRBJ1-1; TRBD1 might be the D (6 bases). Germline lookup yields CDR1 MNHNS and CDR2 SASEGT. The germline V and J ends were trimmed by 7 bases and 2 bases, with 17 bases remaining between them. This CDR3 is built from 15 residues. The CDR3 coding sequence is TGTGCCAGCAACCATGGGACACCTATCAACACTGAAGCTTTCTTT. Amino acids: CASNHGTPINTEAFF.

This clonotype was seen repeatedly, ten times or more. The chain employs TRBV5-1 and TRBJ2-7; 7 bases line up with TRBD1. The CDR3 is made up of 14 amino acids. From germline, CDR1 is SGHRS and CDR2 YFSETQ. J lost 6 bases, V lost 4 bases, and 10 bases had no gene match. The CDR3: CASSARQGGGEQYF. The CDR3 nucleotides read TGCGCCAGCAGCGCTCGACAGGGCGGTGGCGAGCAGTACTTC.

This clonotype was observed many times. The chain combines TRBV12-3 or TRBV12-4 with TRBJ2-7, with unresolved D. The CDR3 consists of 11 residues. Trimming pared 3 bases from V and 6 bases from J, leaving 6 bases between. The CDR3 nucleotides read TGTGCCAGCAGTTTGGATGCCGAGCAGTACTTC. Translated: CASSLDAEQYF.

This clonotype was seen a few times. The V gene is TRBV12-3 or TRBV12-4, the J gene TRBJ1-5; D is unresolved. V lost 7 bases and J lost 2, with 15 bases in between. This CDR3 is 15 amino acids long. As DNA, the CDR3 is TGTGCCAGCAACTACGGACTTATCGGCAATCAGCCCCAGCATTTT. It specifies CASNYGLIGNQPQHF.

Ten or more counts support this clonotype. This chain uses TRBV10-3 with TRBJ2-7, with 9 bases identical to TRBD1. CDR1 is ENHRY and CDR2 is SYGVKD in the germline V gene. This CDR3 is built from 14 residues. The V segment lost 6 bases and the J segment 2 bases; nucleotides outside the gene matches: 5. Here the CDR3 reads CAIRLTGGAYEQYF. The CDR3, as DNA: TGTGCCATCAGATTGACAGGGGGGGCCTACGAGCAGTACTTC.

The rearrangement joins TRBV7-2 to TRBJ1-4; D remains unclear. Germline lookup yields CDR1 SGHTA and CDR2 FQGNSA. V dropped 2 bases and J dropped 1 base, with 8 bases sitting between them. This CDR3 comprises 15 residues. CDR3: CASSLLAVTNEKLFF. CDR3 in DNA: TGTGCCAGCAGCTTATTGGCGGTAACTAATGAAAAACTGTTTTTT.

This clonotype showed up just a few times. The rearrangement uses TRBV6-5 and TRBJ1-5, with 7 nucleotides matching TRBD1. The length of the CDR3 is 17 residues. V was clipped by 6 bases and J by 2 bases; unmatched bases: 13. Germline assignment: CDR1 MNHEY and CDR2 SVGAGI. This chain's CDR3 is CASRLTPTGRGNQPQHF. The CDR3 bases are TGTGCCAGCAGACTCACACCGACAGGGCGCGGCAATCAGCCCCAGCATTTT.

This clonotype occurred a few times. The genes are TRBV4-1 and TRBJ1-1; possibly TRBD1 for D (5 bases). Germline CDR1 and CDR2: MGHRA and YSYEKL. Trimming left V 0 bases short and J 0 bases short, with 11 bases between. CDR3 length equals 16 residues. CDR3: CASSQDLGTVNTEAFF. The CDR3 nucleotides are TGCGCCAGCAGCCAAGATTTGGGGACCGTGAACACTGAAGCTTTCTTT.

This clonotype came up many times. The chain links TRBV2 to TRBJ2-5; 7 nucleotides align to TRBD2. With V trimmed by 9 bases and J by 2 bases, 9 bases remained unmatched. Germline CDR1 is SNHLY and CDR2 is FYNNEI. This CDR3 spans 14 amino acids. The CDR3 DNA reads as TGTGCCAGTTTATACGCGGGGGTACAAGAGACCCAGTACTTC. This sequence encodes CASLYAGVQETQYF.

In its sample, this clonotype was seen a few times. V and J are TRBV30 and TRBJ1-6; D is uncertain. Looked up from germline, CDR1 is GTSNPN and CDR2 is SVGIG (reference sequence). The CDR3 is 14 amino acids. V lost 1 base and J lost 7, with 11 bases in between. This CDR3 is CAWSADFFNSPLHF. CDR3 in DNA: TGTGCCTGGAGTGCAGATTTTTTCAATTCACCCCTCCACTTT.

A remark on this clonotype: Just one base apart from a much larger clone, this may be a read error. This chain uses TRBV12-3 or TRBV12-4 with TRBJ2-4; 8 nucleotides match TRBD2. The J call is in doubt because the DNA end fits TRBJ2-5 better. This CDR3 spans 13 amino acids. The CDR3 coding sequence is TGTGCCAGCAGCCGGACTAGCCGGCAGACCCAGTACTTC. Encoded protein: CASSRTSRQTQYF.

Concerning this clonotype itself: Being one base from a much bigger clone, this may be a read error. V usage is TRBV6-6 and J usage is TRBJ2-5; no clear D gene. The CDR3 loop spans 12 amino acids. Germline CDR1 reads MNHNY; CDR2 reads SVGAGI (reference sequence). Deletions cut 6 bases from V and 3 bases from J, with 8 bases between. The chain's CDR3 is CASRRAKETQYF. The CDR3 DNA reads as TGTGCCAGCAGACGAGCGAAAGAGACCCAGTACTTC.

This clonotype appeared many times. The genes are TRBV2 and TRBJ2-5, with 7 bases matching TRBD1. V was clipped by 5 bases and J by 4 bases; unmatched bases: 7. CDR1 is SNHLY, CDR2 FYNNEI, per germline. The CDR3 covers 14 residues. This CDR3 reads CASSRQGGIETQYF. CDR3 nucleotide sequence: TGTGCCAGCAGTAGACAGGGTGGTATAGAGACCCAGTACTTC.

This clonotype was counted a few times. The genes are TRBV5-1 and TRBJ2-5; 12 bases match TRBD2. The junction had 7 bases not matched to a gene; V was cut back by 0 bases and J by 1 base. Per germline, CDR1 SGHRS and CDR2 YFSETQ. The CDR3 is 18 amino acids. The CDR3 region is CASSLATSGGPAQETQYF. The CDR3 DNA follows: TGCGCCAGCAGCTTGGCTACTAGCGGGGGGCCAGCCCAAGAGACCCAGTACTTC. The full variable domain, completed using reference TRBV5-1 and TRBJ2-5, is KAGVTQTPRYLIKTRGQQVTLSCSPISGHRSVSWYQQTPGQGLQFLFEYFSETQRNKGNFPGRFSGRQFSNSRSEMNVSTLELGDSALYLCASSLATSGGPAQETQYFGPGTRLLVL.

The V and J genes are TRBV20-1 and TRBJ1-1; D is possibly TRBD1 (5 bases). Looked up from germline, CDR1 is DFQATT and CDR2 is SNEGSKA (reference sequence). This CDR3 spans 10 amino acids. CDR3 protein: CRGGETEAFF. DNA of the CDR3: TGCAGGGGGGGAGAGACTGAAGCTTTCTTT.

As to this clonotype: A much more abundant neighbour one base away suggests this may be a read error. The chain links TRBV3-1 to TRBJ1-2; no firm D call. This CDR3 is built from 15 residues. Germline V CDR1 and CDR2: LGHDT, YNNKEL (reference sequence). CDR3 sequence reads: CASGHRASWEYGYTF. DNA of the CDR3: TGTGCCAGCGGCCATCGGGCCTCCTGGGAGTATGGCTACACCTTC. Full variable domain (rest looked up from reference TRBV3-1 and TRBJ1-2): DTAVSQTPKYLVTQMGNDKSIKCEQNLGHDTMYWYKQDSKKFLKIMFSYNNKELIINETVPNRFSPKSPDKAHLNLHINSLELGDSAVYFCASGHRASWEYGYTFGSGTRLTVV.